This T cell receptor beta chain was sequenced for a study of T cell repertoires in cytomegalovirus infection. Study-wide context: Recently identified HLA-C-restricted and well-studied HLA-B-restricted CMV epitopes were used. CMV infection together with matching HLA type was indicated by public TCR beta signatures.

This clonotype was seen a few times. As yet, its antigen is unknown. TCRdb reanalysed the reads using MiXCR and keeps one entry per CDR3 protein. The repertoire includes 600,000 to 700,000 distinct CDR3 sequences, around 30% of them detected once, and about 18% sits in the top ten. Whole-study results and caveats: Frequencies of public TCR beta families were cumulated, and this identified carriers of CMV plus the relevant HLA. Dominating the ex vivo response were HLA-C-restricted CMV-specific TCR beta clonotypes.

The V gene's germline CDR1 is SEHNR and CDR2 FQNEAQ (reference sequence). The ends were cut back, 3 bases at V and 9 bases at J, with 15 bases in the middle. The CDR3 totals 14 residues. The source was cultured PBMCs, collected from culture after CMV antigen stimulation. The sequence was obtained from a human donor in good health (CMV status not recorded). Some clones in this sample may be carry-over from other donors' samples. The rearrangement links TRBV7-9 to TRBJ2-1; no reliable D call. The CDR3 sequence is CASSFSRVPSEQFF. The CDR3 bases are TGTGCCAGCAGCTTCTCTCGGGTGCCTAGTGAGCAGTTCTTC. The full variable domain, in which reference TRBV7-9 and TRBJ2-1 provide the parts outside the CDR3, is DTGVSQNPRHKITKRGQNVTFRCDPISEHNRLYWYRQTLGQGPEFLTYFQNEAQLEKSRLLSDRFSAERPKGSFSTLEIQRTEQGDSAMYLCASSFSRVPSEQFFGPGTRLTVL.